The clone carrying this TCR beta chain was picked up a small number of times. Its antigen is unknown. This sample was included in a study of T cell repertoires in cytomegalovirus infection. Study-wide context: Selection of CMV epitopes for the study included recently identified HLA-C-restricted and well-studied HLA-B-restricted ones. It can be stated that public TCR beta signatures indicated CMV infection as well as a matching HLA type. Study findings and constraints: It was HLA-C-restricted CMV-specific TCR beta clonotypes that dominated the response ex vivo.

In TCRdb, the reads were re-called with MiXCR into one record per CDR3 protein. The sample consists of fewer than 1,000,000 distinct CDR3 sequences, around 32% of them appearing once. The sequencing used cultured CD8+ T cells from PBMCs, collected from culture after CMV antigen stimulation. This sequence originates from a human donor in good health (CMV status not recorded). Some clones in this sample may be carry-over from other donors' samples.

This CDR3 is CSVYGGPARNGYTF. As DNA, the CDR3 is TGCAGCGTTTACGGCGGACCTGCGAGGAATGGCTACACCTTC. The V gene is TRBV29-1, the J gene TRBJ1-2; no reliable D call. This CDR3 region has 14 residues. V was pared by 5 bases and J by 6 bases, with 19 bases between. Germline lookup yields CDR1 SQVTM and CDR2 ANQGSEA.